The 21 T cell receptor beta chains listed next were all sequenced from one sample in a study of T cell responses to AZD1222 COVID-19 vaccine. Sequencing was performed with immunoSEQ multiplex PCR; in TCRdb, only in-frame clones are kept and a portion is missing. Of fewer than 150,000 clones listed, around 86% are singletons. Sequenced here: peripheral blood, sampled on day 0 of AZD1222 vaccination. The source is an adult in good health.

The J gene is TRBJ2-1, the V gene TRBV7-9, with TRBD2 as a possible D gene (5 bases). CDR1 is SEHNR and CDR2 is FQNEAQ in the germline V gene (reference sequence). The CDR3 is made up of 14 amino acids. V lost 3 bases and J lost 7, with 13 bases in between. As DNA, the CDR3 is TGTGCCAGCAGCTTGATGAGGGATGTGAATGAGCAGTTCTTC. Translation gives CASSLMRDVNEQFF.

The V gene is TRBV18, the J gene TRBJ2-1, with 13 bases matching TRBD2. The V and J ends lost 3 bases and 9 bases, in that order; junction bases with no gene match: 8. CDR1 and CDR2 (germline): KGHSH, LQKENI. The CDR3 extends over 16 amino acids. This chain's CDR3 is CASSPPGLAGRGEQFF. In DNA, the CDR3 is TGTGCCAGCTCACCTCCGGGACTAGCGGGGCGGGGTGAGCAGTTCTTC.

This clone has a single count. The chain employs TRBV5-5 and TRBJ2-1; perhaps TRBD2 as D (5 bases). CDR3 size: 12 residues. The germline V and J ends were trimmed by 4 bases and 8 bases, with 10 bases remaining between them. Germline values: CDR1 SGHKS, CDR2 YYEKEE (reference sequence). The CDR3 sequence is CASSRVRDEQFF. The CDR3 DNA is TGTGCCAGCAGCCGGGTGAGGGATGAGCAGTTCTTC.

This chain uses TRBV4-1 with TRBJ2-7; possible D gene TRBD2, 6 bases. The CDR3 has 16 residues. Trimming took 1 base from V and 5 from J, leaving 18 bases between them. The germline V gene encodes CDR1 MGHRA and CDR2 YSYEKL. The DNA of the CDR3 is TGCGCCAGCAGCCAAGCCCTTCAGCGAGGCGGGGACGAGCAGTACTTC. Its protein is CASSQALQRGGDEQYF.

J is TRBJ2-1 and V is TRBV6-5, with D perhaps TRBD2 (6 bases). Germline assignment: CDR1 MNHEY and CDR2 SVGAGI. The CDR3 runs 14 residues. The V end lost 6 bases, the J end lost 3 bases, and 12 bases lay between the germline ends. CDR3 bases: TGTGCCAGCAGACGGACCGGGGGCTACAATGAGCAGTTCTTC. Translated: CASRRTGGYNEQFF.

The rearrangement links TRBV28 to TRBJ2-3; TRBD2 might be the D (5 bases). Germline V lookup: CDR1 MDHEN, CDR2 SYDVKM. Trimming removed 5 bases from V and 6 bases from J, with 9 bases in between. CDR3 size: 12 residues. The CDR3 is CASSKRRDTQYF. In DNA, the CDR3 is TGTGCCAGCAGTAAGCGGAGGGATACGCAGTATTTT.

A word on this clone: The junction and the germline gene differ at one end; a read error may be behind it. CDR3 nucleotides: TGTGCCAGCAGAGAAGCTTCGGGACTCATGAACACTGAAGCTTTCTTT. Translated: CASREASGLMNTEAFF. The chain uses TRBV6-1 and TRBJ1-1, with D possibly matching TRBD1 (5 bases). The CDR3 extends over 16 amino acids. Germline lookup yields CDR1 MNHNS and CDR2 SASEGT.

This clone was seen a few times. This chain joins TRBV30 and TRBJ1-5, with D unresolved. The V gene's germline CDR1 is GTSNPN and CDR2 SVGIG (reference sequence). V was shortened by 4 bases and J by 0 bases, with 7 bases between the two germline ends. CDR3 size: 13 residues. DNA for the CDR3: TGTGCCTGGACGGAGGATAGCAATCAGCCCCAGCATTTT. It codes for CAWTEDSNQPQHF.

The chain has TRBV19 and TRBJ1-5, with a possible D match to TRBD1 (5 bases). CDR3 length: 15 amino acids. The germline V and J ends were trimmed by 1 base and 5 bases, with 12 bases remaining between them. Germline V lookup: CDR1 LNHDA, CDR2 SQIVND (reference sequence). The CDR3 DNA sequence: TGTGCCAGTAGTATAGGCCGGGACGGGGATCAGCCCCAGCATTTT. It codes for CASSIGRDGDQPQHF.

CDR3 in DNA: TGTGCCAGCAGTTACTCGAACCAACACGGAGCTTTCTTT. Translation: CASSYSNQHGAFF. The J gene is TRBJ1-1, the V gene TRBV6-5; no definite D call. V lost 0 bases and J 10 bases, leaving 12 bases between the germline ends. There are 13 residues in the CDR3. From germline, CDR1 is MNHEY and CDR2 SVGAGI.

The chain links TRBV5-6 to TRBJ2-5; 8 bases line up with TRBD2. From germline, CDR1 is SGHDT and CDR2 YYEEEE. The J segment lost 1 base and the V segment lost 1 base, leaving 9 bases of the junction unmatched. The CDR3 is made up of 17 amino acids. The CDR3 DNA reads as TGTGCCAGCAGCTTGTTGGGTAGCGGGGATTTCCAAGAGACCCAGTACTTC. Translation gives CASSLLGSGDFQETQYF.

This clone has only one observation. In nucleotides, the CDR3 is TGTGCCAGCAGCTCCCGGGGGGGGTGGGGTGAGCAGTTCTTC. Its translation is CASSSRGGWGEQFF. The V call is TRBV7-2, the J call TRBJ2-1; 8 nucleotides agree with TRBD2. The CDR3 totals 14 residues. The germline V gene has CDR1 SGHTA and CDR2 FQGNSA. The ends lost 4 bases at V and 9 bases at J; junction bases unmatched: 8.

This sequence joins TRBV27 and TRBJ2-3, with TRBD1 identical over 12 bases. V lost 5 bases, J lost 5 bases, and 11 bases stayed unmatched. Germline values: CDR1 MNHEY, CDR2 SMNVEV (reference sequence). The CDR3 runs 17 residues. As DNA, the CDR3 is TGTGCCAGCAGTCTCCCGGGACAGGGGGCTAAGCGAGATACGCAGTATTTT. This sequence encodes CASSLPGQGAKRDTQYF.

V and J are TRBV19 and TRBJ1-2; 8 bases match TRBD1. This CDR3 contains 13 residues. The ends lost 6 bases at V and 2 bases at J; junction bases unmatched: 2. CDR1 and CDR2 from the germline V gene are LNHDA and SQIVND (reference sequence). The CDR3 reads CASSRDRNYGYTF. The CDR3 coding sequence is TGTGCCAGTAGCAGGGACAGGAACTATGGCTACACCTTC. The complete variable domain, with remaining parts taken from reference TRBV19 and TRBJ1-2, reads DGGITQSPKYLFRKEGQNVTLSCEQNLNHDAMYWYRQDPGQGLRLIYYSQIVNDFQKGDIAEGYSVSREKKESFPLTVTSAQKNPTAFYLCASSRDRNYGYTFGSGTRLTVV.

In DNA form, the CDR3 reads TGTGCCAGCAGGACTAGCAATTACAATGAGCAGTTCTTC. This codes for CASRTSNYNEQFF. The chain employs TRBV7-2 and TRBJ2-1; TRBD2 aligns across 7 bases. V gave up 6 bases and J gave up 4 bases; unmatched junction bases: 3. The CDR3 length is 13 residues. CDR1 is SGHTA and CDR2 is FQGNSA in the germline V gene.

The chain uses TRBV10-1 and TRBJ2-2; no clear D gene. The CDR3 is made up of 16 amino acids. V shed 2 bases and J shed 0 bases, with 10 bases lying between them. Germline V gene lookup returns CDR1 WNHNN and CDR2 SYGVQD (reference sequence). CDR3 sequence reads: CASSEPPSTNTGELFF. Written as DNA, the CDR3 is TGCGCCAGCAGTGAGCCCCCGAGCACGAACACCGGGGAGCTGTTTTTT.

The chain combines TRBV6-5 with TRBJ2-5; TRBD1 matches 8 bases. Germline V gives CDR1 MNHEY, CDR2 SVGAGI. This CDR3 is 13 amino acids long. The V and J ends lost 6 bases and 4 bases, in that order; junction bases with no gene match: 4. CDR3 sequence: CASRAGQGETQYF. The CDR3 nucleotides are TGTGCCAGCAGAGCCGGACAGGGAGAGACCCAGTACTTC.

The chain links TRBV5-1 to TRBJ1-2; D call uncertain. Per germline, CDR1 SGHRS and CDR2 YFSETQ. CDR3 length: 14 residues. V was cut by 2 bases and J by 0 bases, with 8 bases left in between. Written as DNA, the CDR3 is TGCGCCAGCAGCTTAAGCGTAGCTAACTATGGCTACACCTTC. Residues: CASSLSVANYGYTF. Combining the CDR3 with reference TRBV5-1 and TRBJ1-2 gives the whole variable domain KAGVTQTPRYLIKTRGQQVTLSCSPISGHRSVSWYQQTPGQGLQFLFEYFSETQRNKGNFPGRFSGRQFSNSRSEMNVSTLELGDSALYLCASSLSVANYGYTFGSGTRLTVV.

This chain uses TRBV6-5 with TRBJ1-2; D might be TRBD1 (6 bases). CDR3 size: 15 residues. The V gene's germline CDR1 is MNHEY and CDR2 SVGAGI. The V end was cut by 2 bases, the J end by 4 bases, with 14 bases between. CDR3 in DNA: TGTGCCAGCAGTTACCGCGGGGGCGCAACCTATGGCTACACCTTC. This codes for CASSYRGGATYGYTF.

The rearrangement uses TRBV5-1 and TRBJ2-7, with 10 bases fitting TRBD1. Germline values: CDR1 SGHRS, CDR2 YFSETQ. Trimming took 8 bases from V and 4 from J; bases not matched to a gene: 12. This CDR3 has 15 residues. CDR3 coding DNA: TGCGCCAGTACTTCCGGGACAGGGGTGGGGTACGAGCAGTACTTC. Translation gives CASTSGTGVGYEQYF.

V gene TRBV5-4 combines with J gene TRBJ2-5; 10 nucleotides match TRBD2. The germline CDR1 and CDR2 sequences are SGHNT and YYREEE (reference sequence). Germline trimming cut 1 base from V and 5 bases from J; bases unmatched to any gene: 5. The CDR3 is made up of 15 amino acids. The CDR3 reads CASSLYLAGDETQYF. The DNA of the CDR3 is TGTGCCAGCAGCTTGTACCTAGCGGGGGATGAGACCCAGTACTTC. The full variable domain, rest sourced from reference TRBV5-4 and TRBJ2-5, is ETGVTQSPTHLIKTRGQQVTLRCSSQSGHNTVSWYQQALGQGPQFIFQYYREEENGRGNFPPRFSGLQFPNYSSELNVNALELDDSALYLCASSLYLAGDETQYFGPGTRLLVL.